This TCR beta chain was recorded in a study of metastatic and nonmetastatic thyroid tumors. Study in general: Repertoires from blood and tumor or nodule tissue of malignant and benign thyroid patients were compared.

This clone came up many times. At the DNA level, this CDR3 is encoded by other sequences in the same sample as well. Not a single patient had been given any form of treatment at any point before undergoing thyroid surgery. Original methodology: Construction of a distant-metastasis classifier for papillary thyroid cancer relied on CDR3 differences across clinicopathological groups. TCRdb reanalyzed the PCR reads with MiXCR. TCRdb's processing, not the authors' own work, is the source of the V and J calls. Among almost 85,000 clones listed, under 15% were seen once. The CDR3 runs to 15 residues. CDR1 and CDR2 (germline): SGHRS, YFSETQ. Trimming cost V 0 bases and J 0 bases; bases outside gene matches: 0.

The chain has TRBV5-1 and TRBJ1-3, with 7 bases matching TRBD1. This sequence was found in a female donor with papillary thyroid cancer or a benign thyroid nodule (not recorded which). Some clones in this sample may be carry-over from other donors' samples. Sequencing was done on a sample of tumor tissue. CDR3 sequence: CASSLAGGSGNTIYF. The CDR3 nucleotides read TGCGCCAGCAGCTTGGCAGGGGGCTCTGGAAACACCATATATTTT.